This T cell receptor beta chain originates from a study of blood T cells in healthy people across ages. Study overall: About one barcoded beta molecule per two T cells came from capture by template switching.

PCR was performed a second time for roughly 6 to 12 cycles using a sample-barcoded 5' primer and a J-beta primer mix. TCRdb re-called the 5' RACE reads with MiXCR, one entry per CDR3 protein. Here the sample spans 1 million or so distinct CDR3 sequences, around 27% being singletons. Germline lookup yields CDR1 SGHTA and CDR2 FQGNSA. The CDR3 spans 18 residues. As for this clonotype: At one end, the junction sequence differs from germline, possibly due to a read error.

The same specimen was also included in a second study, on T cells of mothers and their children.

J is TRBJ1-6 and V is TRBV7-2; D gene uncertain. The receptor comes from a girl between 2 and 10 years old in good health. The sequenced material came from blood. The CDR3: CAGSLARVEWSYNSPLHF. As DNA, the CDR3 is TGTGCCGGCAGCTTAGCGAGAGTGGAATGGTCCTATAATTCACCCCTCCACTTT.